A selection of T cell receptor beta chains follows, all from one sample in a study of blood T cell repertoires in COVID-19. Data came from immunoSEQ multiplex PCR; TCRdb stores just in-frame clones and leaves some out. The sample lists roughly 80,000 clones; approximately 78% were seen once. Specimen: peripheral blood. These receptor sequences come from a human donor in a cohort sampled during active COVID-19. Both conserved end residues are part of each CDR3. A D gene is named only where the DNA matches it firmly. Expanded clones are given a class, and other clones once, few, many or no size at all.

d_call	v_call	j_call	clone_size	cdr3_aa	cdr3_nt
NA	TRBV3-1/TRBV3-2	TRBJ2-7	NA	CASSHAWRPPYEQYF	TGTGCCAGCAGCCACGCGTGGAGGCCCCCCTACGAGCAGTACTTC
TRBD2	TRBV7-9	TRBJ2-7	NA	CASSSGRTFSYEQYF	TGTGCCAGCAGCTCCGGGAGGACATTCTCCTACGAGCAGTACTTC
TRBD2	TRBV5-4	TRBJ2-7	NA	CASSLGSSGGAYEQYF	TGTGCCAGCAGCTTGGGTTCTAGCGGGGGGGCCTACGAGCAGTACTTC
NA	TRBV20-1	TRBJ1-4	once	CSASGGRNEKLFF	TGCAGTGCCAGTGGGGGGCGCAATGAAAAACTGTTTTTT
NA	TRBV28	TRBJ2-1	NA	CASSPLGGGLRNEQFF	TGTGCCAGCAGTCCGTTGGGGGGGGGCTTAAGGAATGAGCAGTTCTTC
TRBD2	TRBV7-7	TRBJ2-3	NA	CASSLGSGGTDTQYF	TGTGCTAGCAGCTTAGGTAGCGGGGGTACAGATACGCAGTATTTT
TRBD1	TRBV4-2	TRBJ2-1	NA	CASRRTGQTSYNEQFF	TGTGCCAGCAGGAGGACAGGGCAAACATCCTACAATGAGCAGTTCTTC
NA	TRBV6-5	TRBJ1-2	NA	CASSIGTPWGYTF	TGTGCCAGCAGTATTGGGACTCCCTGGGGCTACACCTTC
TRBD1	TRBV7-9	TRBJ1-2	NA	CASSHRDRAGYGYTF	TGTGCCAGCAGCCACCGCGACAGGGCCGGCTATGGCTACACCTTC
TRBD1	TRBV20-1	TRBJ1-6	NA	CSASRQGAYNSPLHF	TGCAGTGCTAGTAGGCAGGGGGCCTATAATTCACCCCTCCACTTT
NA	TRBV11-3	TRBJ1-3	NA	CASSLARSGNTIYF	TGTGCCAGCTCCCTAGCTAGGTCTGGAAACACCATATATTTT
TRBD1	TRBV6-6	TRBJ1-2	once	CASSPYSTGDGYTF	TGTGCCAGCAGCCCATACTCGACAGGGGATGGCTACACCTTC
TRBD1	TRBV18	TRBJ1-1	NA	CASSPRTGVDTEAFF	TGTGCCAGCTCACCCCGGACAGGGGTTGACACTGAAGCTTTCTTT
NA	TRBV14	TRBJ2-7	once	CASSREGGRVYEQYF	TGTGCCAGCAGCCGGGAGGGGGGCAGAGTCTACGAGCAGTACTTC
TRBD1	TRBV3-1/TRBV3-2	TRBJ2-5	NA	CASSPHQRQGQETQYF	TGTGCCAGCAGCCCGCATCAAAGACAGGGCCAAGAGACCCAGTACTTC
NA	TRBV12-3/TRBV12-4	TRBJ2-5	NA	CASRRTNQETQYF	TGTGCCAGCAGGCGTACTAACCAAGAGACCCAGTACTTC
NA	TRBV28	TRBJ1-4	many	CASSLLQGANEKLFF	TGTGCCAGCAGTTTGCTTCAGGGTGCTAATGAAAAACTGTTTTTT
NA	TRBV19	TRBJ2-1	NA	CASNEQGSYNEQFF	TGTGCCAGTAACGAACAGGGATCCTACAATGAGCAGTTCTTC
TRBD1	TRBV7-2	TRBJ1-1	NA	CASSQRQGLEAFF	TGTGCCAGCAGCCAAAGACAGGGGCTTGAAGCTTTCTTT
NA	TRBV28	TRBJ1-2	NA	CASSLWGAANYGYTF	TGTGCCAGCAGTTTATGGGGGGCAGCTAACTATGGCTACACCTTC
TRBD2	TRBV2	TRBJ2-1	NA	CASSEGLAGDLQFF	TGTGCCAGCAGTGAAGGTCTAGCGGGGGACTTGCAGTTCTTC
TRBD2	TRBV4-2	TRBJ2-7	NA	CASSRRVERDGGISYEQYF	TGTGCCAGCAGCCGAAGGGTGGAGCGGGATGGGGGAATCTCCTACGAGCAGTACTTC
NA	TRBV12-3/TRBV12-4	TRBJ1-2	NA	CASSFLPGDGYTF	TGTGCCAGCAGTTTTCTTCCAGGGGATGGCTACACCTTC
NA	TRBV4-2	TRBJ2-5	NA	CASSQEEARETQYF	TGTGCCAGCAGCCAAGAAGAAGCGAGGGAGACCCAGTACTTC
NA	TRBV18	TRBJ1-1	NA	CASSPPEGRNTEAFF	TGTGCCAGCTCACCCCCGGAGGGGAGGAACACTGAAGCTTTCTTT
TRBD1	TRBV5-4	TRBJ1-4	NA	CASSSGTDEKLFF	TGTGCCAGCAGCTCCGGGACAGATGAAAAACTGTTTTTT
TRBD1	TRBV7-9	TRBJ1-3	NA	CASSRTGVAGNTIYF	TGTGCCAGCAGCCGCACAGGGGTAGCTGGAAACACCATATATTTT
NA	TRBV10-2	TRBJ2-5	once	CASSEAWGRETQYF	TGCGCCAGCAGTGAGGCATGGGGGCGGGAGACCCAGTACTTC
TRBD1	TRBV5-1	TRBJ1-4	NA	CASSSRDRDEKLFF	TGCGCCAGCAGCTCCCGGGACAGGGATGAAAAACTGTTTTTT
TRBD2	TRBV30	TRBJ2-3	once	CAWRGGGGGGRSDTQYF	TGTGCCTGGAGGGGCGGGGGCGGGGGGGGCCGGTCAGATACGCAGTATTTT
TRBD2	TRBV11-2	TRBJ2-3	NA	CASSFERGGRSTDTQYF	TGTGCCAGCAGCTTTGAGCGGGGGGGCCGGAGCACAGATACGCAGTATTTT
TRBD2	TRBV13	TRBJ2-7	NA	CASSIRTSGKYYEQYF	TGTGCCAGCAGCATACGGACTAGCGGTAAATACTACGAGCAGTACTTC
TRBD2	TRBV2	TRBJ2-5	NA	CASRTLAGGTETQYF	TGTGCCAGCAGGACTCTAGCGGGGGGCACGGAGACCCAGTACTTC
NA	TRBV3-1/TRBV3-2	TRBJ1-1	NA	CASSQGRGEAFF	TGTGCCAGCAGCCAAGGCAGGGGTGAAGCTTTCTTT
NA	TRBV6-5	TRBJ2-3	once	CASSYSRGGIGDTQYF	TGTGCCAGCAGTTACTCGAGGGGGGGGATAGGAGATACGCAGTATTTT
NA	TRBV7-3	TRBJ1-1	NA	CASSTYQATEAFF	TGTGCCAGCAGCACCTACCAAGCCACTGAAGCTTTCTTT
NA	TRBV3-1/TRBV3-2	TRBJ2-2	NA	CASSPRWSTGELFF	TGTGCCAGCAGCCCCCGGTGGTCAACCGGGGAGCTGTTTTTT
NA	TRBV14	TRBJ2-3	NA	CASSPTSDTQYF	TGTGCCAGCAGCCCAACTAGTGATACGCAGTATTTT
NA	TRBV2	TRBJ2-5	NA	CASGYAGRKTQYF	TGTGCCAGCGGCTACGCGGGAAGAAAGACCCAGTACTTC
TRBD1	TRBV7-6	TRBJ2-6	once	CASSSSSGGSGANVLTF	TGTGCCAGCAGTTCCTCCTCAGGGGGCTCTGGGGCCAACGTCCTGACTTTC
NA	TRBV6-5	TRBJ2-7	NA	CVSVEKFAEQYF	TGTGTTTCTGTAGAGAAATTTGCCGAGCAGTACTTC
NA	TRBV5-1	TRBJ1-5	NA	CASAPGGQNNQPQHF	TGCGCCAGCGCTCCCGGAGGGCAGAACAATCAGCCCCAGCATTTT
NA	TRBV5-1	TRBJ1-4	NA	CASSLYAPGAGGTNEKLFF	TGCGCCAGCAGCCTTTACGCCCCAGGGGCGGGAGGAACTAATGAAAAACTGTTTTTT
TRBD1	TRBV5-7	TRBJ2-2	NA	CASSSDRVNTGELFF	TGTGCCAGCAGCTCGGACAGGGTAAACACCGGGGAGCTGTTTTTT
NA	TRBV10-1	TRBJ1-5	NA	CASTSNQPQHF	TGCGCCAGCACGTCCAATCAGCCCCAGCATTTT
NA	TRBV5-1	TRBJ2-3	NA	CASSLALRGTDTQYF	TGCGCCAGCAGCTTGGCATTGCGGGGCACAGATACGCAGTATTTT
TRBD1	TRBV28	TRBJ1-5	NA	CASSVGTGVQPQHF	TGTGCCAGCAGTGTCGGGACAGGGGTTCAGCCCCAGCATTTT